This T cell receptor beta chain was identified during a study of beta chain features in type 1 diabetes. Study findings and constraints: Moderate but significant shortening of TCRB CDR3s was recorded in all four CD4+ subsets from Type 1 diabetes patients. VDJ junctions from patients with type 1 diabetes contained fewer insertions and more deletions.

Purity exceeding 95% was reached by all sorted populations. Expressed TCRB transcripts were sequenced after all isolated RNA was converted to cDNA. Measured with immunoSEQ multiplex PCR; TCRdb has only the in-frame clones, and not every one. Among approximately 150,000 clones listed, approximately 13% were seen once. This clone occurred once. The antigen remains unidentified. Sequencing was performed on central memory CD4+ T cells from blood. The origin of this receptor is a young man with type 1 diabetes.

CDR3: CATSGNLRGNQPQHF. The CDR3 DNA reads TGTGCCACCAGCGGAAACCTTAGGGGTAATCAGCCCCAGCATTTT. The genes are TRBV15 and TRBJ1-5; a weak D match, TRBD1 (5 bases). The CDR3 has 15 amino acids. Trimming took 5 bases from V and 4 from J, leaving 15 bases between them. The germline CDR1 and CDR2 sequences are LNHNV and YYDKDF (reference sequence).